Listed below are T cell receptor beta chains from one sample, sequenced in a study of beta chain features in type 1 diabetes. Assay: immunoSEQ multiplex PCR; the TCRdb copy retains only in-frame clones and omits some. The table includes roughly 140,000 clones, around 10% detected once. Sequenced material: central memory CD4+ T cells from blood. The source is a man aged 18 to 30 in good health. Each CDR3 is given with its conserved first and last residue. A D gene is named only where the DNA matches it firmly. Clone size, where shown, is once, few, many, or a class for clones that have expanded.

clone size,D gene,CDR3 length,J gene,V gene,CDR3 protein,CDR3 DNA
NA,NA,12,TRBJ2-3,TRBV30,CAWSVKGDTQYF,TGTGCCTGGAGTGTAAAAGGAGATACGCAGTATTTT
NA,NA,15,TRBJ2-5,TRBV7-6,CASSLAVWGGETQYF,TGTGCCAGCAGCTTAGCCGTCTGGGGCGGGGAGACCCAGTACTTC
few,NA,10,TRBJ2-7,TRBV6-1,CASLSYEQYF,TGTGCCAGCCTCTCCTACGAGCAGTACTTC
few,TRBD1,12,TRBJ2-5,TRBV10-3,CATGQEQETQYF,TGTGCCACGGGACAGGAGCAAGAGACCCAGTACTTC
NA,TRBD1,14,TRBJ2-7,TRBV29-1,CSVGPRDRGNEQYF,TGCAGCGTTGGCCCCCGGGACAGGGGAAACGAGCAGTACTTC
many,NA,13,TRBJ2-1,TRBV7-2,CASSAGPANEQFF,TGTGCCAGCAGCGCAGGGCCGGCAAATGAGCAGTTCTTC
NA,TRBD1,15,TRBJ2-7,TRBV7-2,CASSSTGGLTYEQYF,TGTGCCAGCAGCTCGACAGGGGGCCTCACCTACGAGCAGTACTTC
few,NA,11,TRBJ2-1,TRBV25-1,CASSVNNEQFF,TGTGCCAGCAGTGTAAACAATGAGCAGTTCTTC
NA,NA,13,TRBJ2-1,TRBV7-3,CASSATTHNEQFF,TGTGCCAGCAGCGCCACTACCCACAATGAGCAGTTCTTC
NA,NA,14,TRBJ1-1,TRBV2,CASYFVPMNTEAFF,TGTGCCAGCTACTTCGTCCCTATGAACACTGAAGCTTTCTTT
NA,NA,15,TRBJ1-2,TRBV4-3,CASSQPGIPLYGYTF,TGCGCCAGCAGCCAACCGGGAATACCACTCTATGGCTACACCTTC
few,NA,16,TRBJ2-1,TRBV10-3,CAINSLQGGSYNEQFF,TGTGCCATCAATTCCTTACAGGGAGGCTCCTACAATGAGCAGTTCTTC
NA,TRBD1,14,TRBJ1-4,TRBV7-3,CASIRDRAREKLFF,TGTGCCAGCATTAGGGACAGGGCCAGGGAAAAACTGTTTTTT
NA,NA,14,TRBJ2-1,TRBV18,CASSPPEAYNEQFF,TGTGCCAGCTCACCTCCCGAGGCCTACAATGAGCAGTTCTTC
NA,NA,19,TRBJ2-7,TRBV1,CTSSQEGKGTTFGHYEQYF,TGCACCAGCAGCCAGGAAGGGAAAGGGACTACCTTCGGCCATTACGAGCAGTACTTC
few,NA,15,TRBJ2-3,TRBV5-1,CASSLAGADTDTQYF,TGCGCCAGCAGCTTGGCGGGGGCCGACACAGATACGCAGTATTTT
NA,TRBD1,15,TRBJ1-1,TRBV9,CASSVGVDRDTEAFF,TGTGCCAGCAGCGTAGGTGTGGACAGGGACACTGAAGCTTTCTTT
many,TRBD1,12,TRBJ1-2,TRBV30,CARQGGHYGYTF,TGTGCCCGGCAGGGGGGTCACTATGGCTACACCTTC
NA,TRBD2,16,TRBJ2-7,TRBV7-6,CASSARTSGARGEQYF,TGTGCCAGCAGCGCACGGACTAGCGGGGCCCGAGGCGAGCAGTACTTC
few,NA,17,TRBJ2-2,TRBV29-1,CSVSPRVGGMLAGELFF,TGCAGCGTCTCCCCCCGGGTAGGAGGGATGCTTGCCGGGGAGCTGTTTTTT
few,NA,15,TRBJ2-1,TRBV18,CASSPLQGGLNEQFF,TGTGCCAGCTCACCATTGCAGGGTGGCCTCAATGAGCAGTTCTTC
NA,NA,15,TRBJ2-3,TRBV6-5,CASRSLSGRTDTQYF,TGTGCCAGCAGATCCCTCAGCGGACGCACAGATACGCAGTATTTT
few,NA,15,TRBJ1-5,TRBV18,CASSPGDQGYQPQHF,TGTGCCAGCTCACCAGGCGACCAGGGGTATCAGCCCCAGCATTTT
NA,NA,13,TRBJ2-7,TRBV2,CATASRVSYEQYF,TGTGCCACCGCCAGCAGGGTTAGCTACGAGCAGTACTTC
few,NA,14,TRBJ2-3,TRBV5-1,CASSSSGIRNTQYF,TGCGCCAGCAGCTCCTCGGGGATTCGAAATACGCAGTATTTT
NA,NA,14,TRBJ2-5,TRBV18,CASSPSGRQETQYF,TGTGCCAGCTCACCCTCGGGACGACAAGAGACCCAGTACTTC
few,TRBD1,16,TRBJ2-1,TRBV28,CASRPIRGSSYNEQFF,TGTGCCAGCAGGCCGATCAGGGGGAGCTCCTACAATGAGCAGTTCTTC
many,TRBD1,17,TRBJ2-1,TRBV15,CATSLVPGGYRGNEQFF,TGTGCCACCAGCCTGGTCCCAGGGGGTTACAGGGGCAATGAGCAGTTCTTC
NA,NA,14,TRBJ2-2,TRBV7-9,CASSLLGVTGELFF,TGTGCCAGCAGCTTATTGGGGGTCACCGGGGAGCTGTTTTTT
NA,NA,15,TRBJ2-7,TRBV14,CASSQDPGHTYEQYF,TGTGCCAGCAGCCAAGATCCGGGGCACACCTACGAGCAGTACTTC
few,NA,15,TRBJ1-2,TRBV4-3,CASSQDTADGRGYTF,TGCGCCAGCAGCCAAGATACAGCGGACGGGAGGGGCTACACCTTC
few,NA,18,TRBJ2-1,TRBV4-3,CASSHESPGGSSYNEQFF,TGCGCCAGCAGCCATGAGTCCCCTGGGGGGAGCTCCTACAATGAGCAGTTCTTC
few,NA,15,TRBJ2-7,TRBV10-3,CAISTGGTKSYEQYF,TGTGCCATCAGTACAGGAGGGACGAAGTCCTACGAGCAGTACTTC
few,NA,16,TRBJ1-5,TRBV29-1,CSVEESGVGSNQPQHF,TGCAGCGTTGAAGAGTCAGGTGTTGGGAGCAATCAGCCCCAGCATTTT
NA,TRBD2,12,TRBJ2-1,TRBV29-1,CSVRGGLQQQFF,TGCAGCGTGCGGGGGGGGCTTCAGCAGCAGTTCTTC
NA,NA,15,TRBJ2-6,TRBV29-1,CSVEAGSSGANVLTF,TGCAGCGTTGAAGCAGGGAGCTCTGGGGCCAACGTCCTGACTTTC
NA,NA,15,TRBJ1-6,TRBV30,CAWSPLGVYNSPLHF,TGTGCCTGGAGTCCCCTAGGGGTATATAATTCACCCCTCCACTTT
NA,NA,14,TRBJ2-5,TRBV6-5,CASRAGTAKETQYF,TGTGCCAGCAGGGCCGGGACGGCGAAGGAGACCCAGTACTTC
few,TRBD1,13,TRBJ1-1,TRBV27,CASSATRQGRAFF,TGTGCCAGCAGCGCCACCCGACAGGGGAGAGCTTTCTTT
NA,TRBD1,15,TRBJ2-7,TRBV28,CASSLVVQGAYEQYF,TGTGCCAGCAGTTTGGTCGTACAGGGGGCGTACGAGCAGTACTTC
few,NA,12,TRBJ2-5,TRBV29-1,CSVEVPGVTQYF,TGCAGCGTTGAAGTCCCGGGGGTGACCCAGTACTTC
few,NA,14,TRBJ2-3,TRBV4-2,CASSQDRYTDTQYF,TGTGCCAGCAGCCAAGATCGGTACACAGATACGCAGTATTTT
many,NA,14,TRBJ1-4,TRBV27,CASKLSTVNEKLFF,TGTGCCAGCAAGCTTTCGACAGTCAATGAAAAACTGTTTTTT
NA,NA,14,TRBJ1-1,TRBV25-1,CASTSALSNTEAFF,TGTGCCAGCACCTCGGCCCTAAGCAACACTGAAGCTTTCTTT
NA,TRBD1,15,TRBJ2-2,TRBV7-2,CASSLRTGYTGELFF,TGTGCCAGCAGCTTGAGGACAGGGTACACCGGGGAGCTGTTTTTT
NA,NA,12,TRBJ2-1,TRBV19,CASSRLGNEQFF,TGTGCCAGTAGTCGACTGGGGAATGAGCAGTTCTTC
NA,TRBD2,14,TRBJ2-7,TRBV7-9,CASSIHRDYVEQYF,TGTGCCAGCAGCATACACCGGGACTACGTCGAGCAGTACTTC
NA,TRBD1,12,TRBJ1-1,TRBV7-9,CASSLVTGRAFF,TGTGCCAGCAGCTTAGTGACAGGGAGGGCTTTCTTT
NA,TRBD1,15,TRBJ2-3,TRBV28,CASSSPGTGTDTQYF,TGTGCCAGCAGTTCCCCCGGGACAGGGACAGATACGCAGTATTTT
few,NA,12,TRBJ1-5,TRBV18,CASSQFDQPQHF,TGTGCCAGCTCACAGTTCGATCAGCCCCAGCATTTT
NA,NA,15,TRBJ1-2,TRBV18,CASSPAQRADYGYTF,TGTGCCAGCTCACCAGCCCAGCGGGCCGACTATGGCTACACCTTC
NA,NA,12,TRBJ2-3,TRBV7-2,CASSSGGGTQYF,TGTGCCAGCAGCTCCGGGGGCGGTACGCAGTATTTT
many,TRBD2,20,TRBJ2-1,TRBV12-5,CASGSPTSGSPLGSYNEQFF,TGTGCTAGTGGTTCCCCGACTAGCGGGAGTCCCTTGGGGTCCTACAATGAGCAGTTCTTC
NA,NA,10,TRBJ2-1,TRBV20-1,CSAALNEQFF,TGCAGTGCCGCCTTGAATGAGCAGTTCTTC
NA,TRBD1,16,TRBJ2-2,TRBV29-1,CSVNLPGQGLTGELFF,TGCAGCGTCAACCTACCGGGACAGGGACTCACCGGGGAGCTGTTTTTT
few,TRBD1,14,TRBJ1-1,TRBV23-1,CASSQGQGSTEAFF,TGCGCCAGCAGTCAAGGACAGGGCTCCACTGAAGCTTTCTTT
few,NA,14,TRBJ1-1,TRBV5-4,CASSPARSGTEAFF,TGTGCCAGCAGCCCCGCGAGAAGTGGGACTGAAGCTTTCTTT
few,NA,14,TRBJ2-1,TRBV9,CASSVDSHLDEQFF,TGTGCCAGCAGCGTAGATTCCCACCTCGATGAGCAGTTCTTC
NA,NA,16,TRBJ2-6,TRBV18,CASFGGDLSGANVLTF,TGTGCCAGCTTCGGTGGGGATCTCTCTGGGGCCAACGTCCTGACTTTC
NA,NA,14,TRBJ1-6,TRBV4-2,CASSQGYMNSPLHF,TGTGCCAGCAGCCAAGGGTATATGAATTCACCCCTCCACTTT